The 14 T cell receptor beta chains below were found in one sample sequenced in a study of CD8 T cells in Susac syndrome. Random hexamers primed reverse transcription of roughly 0.5 to 1 ug RNA. One entry per CDR3 protein results from TCRdb running MiXCR on the immunoSEQ multiplex PCR reads. This table has about 190,000 distinct CDR3 sequences, approximately 95% appearing once. Specimen: CD4+ T cells from PBMCs. All receptors derive from a human donor in good health.

The J gene is TRBJ2-7, the V gene TRBV20-1, with D maybe TRBD2 (6 bases). Trimming cost V 1 base and J 0 bases, with 10 bases left between them. CDR1 is DFQATT and CDR2 is SNEGSKA in the germline V gene (reference sequence). This CDR3 is built from 14 residues. CDR3 in amino acids: CSARGQRVSYEQYF. CDR3 in DNA: TGCAGTGCTAGAGGCCAGCGGGTCTCCTACGAGCAGTACTTC.

The V gene is TRBV5-1, the J gene TRBJ2-3; unclear D gene. This CDR3 is 15 amino acids long. With 4 bases removed from V and 2 bases from J, the gap between germline ends came to 14 bases. Germline CDR1 is SGHRS and CDR2 is YFSETQ. CDR3 DNA sequence: TGCGCCAGCAGCGAGACCGTCTTTTCCACAGATACGCAGTATTTT. This translates into CASSETVFSTDTQYF.

This rearrangement joins TRBV30 to TRBJ2-1, with 9 positions matching TRBD1. Trimming removed 1 base from V and 7 bases from J; junction bases left unmatched: 8. This CDR3 is 15 amino acids long. Germline CDR1 GTSNPN, CDR2 SVGIG (reference sequence). Here the CDR3 DNA reads TGTGCCTGGAGTGCCCGGGACAGGGATAGTAATGAGCAGTTCTTC. Its protein is CAWSARDRDSNEQFF.

The rearrangement joins TRBV5-6 to TRBJ1-4; a possible D gene is TRBD1 (5 bases). Germline V lookup: CDR1 SGHDT, CDR2 YYEEEE. The CDR3 length is 15 residues. Trimming stripped 4 bases from V and 5 bases from J, with 15 bases between. This CDR3 reads CASSPSGTSNEKLFF. The CDR3 coding sequence is TGTGCCAGCAGCCCGTCCGGGACGTCAAATGAAAAACTGTTTTTT. Full variable domain (rest looked up from reference TRBV5-6 and TRBJ1-4): DAGVTQSPTHLIKTRGQQVTLRCSPKSGHDTVSWYQQALGQGPQFIFQYYEEEERQRGNFPDRFSGHQFPNYSSELNVNALLLGDSALYLCASSPSGTSNEKLFFGSGTQLSVL.

CDR3: CASSPRLAVSYEQYF. In DNA form, the CDR3 reads TGTGCCAGCAGTCCGCGACTAGCGGTTTCCTACGAGCAGTACTTC. The rearrangement joins TRBV27 to TRBJ2-7; 9 bases line up with TRBD2. CDR1 is MNHEY and CDR2 is SMNVEV in the germline V gene (reference sequence). The V and J ends lost 5 bases and 1 base, in that order; junction bases with no gene match: 6. This CDR3 region has 15 residues.

The chain joins TRBV29-1 to TRBJ2-3; the match to TRBD1 covers 7 bases. V lost 8 bases and J lost 4; bases outside the gene matches: 6. The CDR3 is 12 amino acids. Germline lookup yields CDR1 SQVTM and CDR2 ANQGSEA. CDR3 loop: CSPRTGADTQYF. In DNA, the CDR3 is TGCAGCCCAAGAACAGGGGCAGATACGCAGTATTTT.

This chain uses TRBV29-1 with TRBJ2-1; 7 nucleotides line up with TRBD1. This CDR3 has 11 residues. J was trimmed by 6 bases and V by 5 bases; bases with no gene match: 1. Germline V gene lookup returns CDR1 SQVTM and CDR2 ANQGSEA. The CDR3: CSVRGLNEQFF. CDR3 DNA sequence: TGCAGCGTTAGGGGGCTCAATGAGCAGTTCTTC.

This chain joins TRBV4-2 and TRBJ2-2; D ambiguous. Trimming pared 0 bases from V and 4 bases from J, leaving 3 bases between. This CDR3 has 13 amino acids. Germline V gene data show CDR1 as LGHNA and CDR2 as YNFKEQ. CDR3 bases: TGTGCCAGCAGCCAAGATCTCACCGGGGAGCTGTTTTTT. It codes for CASSQDLTGELFF.

This chain connects TRBV5-4 to TRBJ2-5, with 8 bases matching TRBD1. Trimming took 4 bases from V and 6 from J; bases not matched to a gene: 8. Germline V lookup: CDR1 SGHNT, CDR2 YYREEE (reference sequence). The CDR3 sequence is 14 residues long. CDR3 sequence: CASSQDRAEKTQYF. The DNA for the CDR3 is TGTGCCAGCAGCCAGGACAGGGCTGAGAAGACCCAGTACTTC.

This clonotype was recorded only once. This chain connects TRBV29-1 to TRBJ1-6, with D unclear. The CDR3 extends over 13 amino acids. V was clipped by 3 bases and J by 7 bases, with 10 bases between them. Germline V gene data show CDR1 as SQVTM and CDR2 as ANQGSEA. The CDR3 sequence: CSVEVVPNSPLHF. CDR3 sequence (DNA): TGCAGCGTTGAGGTAGTACCGAATTCACCCCTCCACTTT.

V is TRBV19 and J is TRBJ1-2; possibly TRBD1 for D (6 bases). CDR1 is LNHDA, CDR2 SQIVND, per germline (reference sequence). V lost 5 bases and J 7 bases, leaving 23 bases between the germline ends. The CDR3 is 16 amino acids. The CDR3 bases are TGTGCCAGTAGTCCGCCCCTTACAGGGAGAGGCTCTGGCTACACCTTC. Amino acids: CASSPPLTGRGSGYTF.

The chain has TRBV15 and TRBJ2-3, with 7 bases aligning to TRBD2. CDR3 size: 14 residues. J gave up 2 bases and V 5 bases, and 4 bases lay outside the gene matches. The V gene's germline CDR1 is LNHNV and CDR2 YYDKDF (reference sequence). CDR3 coding DNA: TGTGCCACCAGCGGAGGGACTAACACAGATACGCAGTATTTT. Translation: CATSGGTNTDTQYF.

V is TRBV5-1 and J is TRBJ2-1; weak D call: TRBD1 (6 bases). Germline CDR1 reads SGHRS; CDR2 reads YFSETQ. Trimming pared 1 base from V and 0 bases from J, leaving 23 bases between. The length of the CDR3 is 20 residues. The CDR3 spells CASSLTRRKQGMSSYNEQFF. CDR3 bases: TGCGCCAGCAGCTTGACCCGACGTAAACAGGGAATGAGCTCCTACAATGAGCAGTTCTTC.

The chain carries TRBV4-1 and TRBJ2-7; 8 bases are shared with TRBD1. The CDR3 runs 17 residues. Germline assignment: CDR1 MGHRA and CDR2 YSYEKL. Germline trimming cut 2 bases from V and 2 bases from J; bases unmatched to any gene: 11. CDR3 nucleotides: TGCGCCAGCAGCCAAACCGTGAGACAGGGGACCGCCTACGAGCAGTACTTC. Its protein product is CASSQTVRQGTAYEQYF.